This record looks at one T cell receptor beta chain sequence and its context. Deletions cut 2 bases from V and 2 bases from J, with 12 bases between. This CDR3 contains 15 residues. Germline CDR1 is SEHNR and CDR2 is FQNEAQ (reference sequence). The data derive from a study of blood T cell repertoires in COVID-19. The protocol was immunoSEQ multiplex PCR, while the TCRdb copy is restricted to in-frame clones and leaves out a portion. The sample yields approximately 100,000 clones, 70% to 90% seen once. The sample comprised peripheral blood. The chain carries TRBV7-9 and TRBJ2-5, with D maybe TRBD2 (7 bases). The sequence was collected from a human donor in a cohort sampled during active COVID-19. CDR3 protein: CASSLRGAPQETQYF. DNA for the CDR3: TGTGCCAGCAGCTTACGGGGGGCGCCTCAAGAGACCCAGTACTTC.